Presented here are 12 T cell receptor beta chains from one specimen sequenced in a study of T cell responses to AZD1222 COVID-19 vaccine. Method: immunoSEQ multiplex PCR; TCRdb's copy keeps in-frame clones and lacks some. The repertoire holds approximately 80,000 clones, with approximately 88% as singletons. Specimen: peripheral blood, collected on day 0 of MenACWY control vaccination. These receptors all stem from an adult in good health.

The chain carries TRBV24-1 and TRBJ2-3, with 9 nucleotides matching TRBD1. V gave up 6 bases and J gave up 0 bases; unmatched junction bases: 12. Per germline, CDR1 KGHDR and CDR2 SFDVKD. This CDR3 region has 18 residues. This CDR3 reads CATSPYQGQGSSTDTQYF. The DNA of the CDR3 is TGTGCCACCAGTCCTTACCAGGGACAGGGTTCTAGCACAGATACGCAGTATTTT.

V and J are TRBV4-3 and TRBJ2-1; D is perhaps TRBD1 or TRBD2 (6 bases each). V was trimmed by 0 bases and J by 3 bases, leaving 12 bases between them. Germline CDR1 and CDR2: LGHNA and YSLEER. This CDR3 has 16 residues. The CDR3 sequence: CASSQEHRDFYNEQFF. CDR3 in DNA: TGCGCCAGCAGCCAAGAGCACAGGGACTTCTACAATGAGCAGTTCTTC.

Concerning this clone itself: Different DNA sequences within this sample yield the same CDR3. CDR3 nucleotides: TGTGCCAGCAGTTTAGCAGGCTACGAGCAGTACTTC. Protein product: CASSLAGYEQYF. The chain joins TRBV12-3 or TRBV12-4 to TRBJ2-7, with D unresolved. The CDR3 loop spans 12 amino acids. V was trimmed by 0 bases and J by 3 bases, leaving 3 bases between them.

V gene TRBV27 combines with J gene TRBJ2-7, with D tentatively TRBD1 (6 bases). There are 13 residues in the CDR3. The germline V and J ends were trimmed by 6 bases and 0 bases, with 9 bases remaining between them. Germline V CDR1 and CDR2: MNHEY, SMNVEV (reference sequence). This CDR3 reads CASSRDNSYEQYF. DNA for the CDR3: TGTGCCAGCAGCCGGGACAACTCCTACGAGCAGTACTTC.

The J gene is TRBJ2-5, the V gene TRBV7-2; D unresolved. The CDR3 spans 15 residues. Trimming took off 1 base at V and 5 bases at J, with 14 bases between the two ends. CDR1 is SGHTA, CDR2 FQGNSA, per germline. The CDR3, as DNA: TGTGCCAGCAGCTTAGATAGCTCCTCCCGGGAGACCCAGTACTTC. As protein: CASSLDSSSRETQYF.

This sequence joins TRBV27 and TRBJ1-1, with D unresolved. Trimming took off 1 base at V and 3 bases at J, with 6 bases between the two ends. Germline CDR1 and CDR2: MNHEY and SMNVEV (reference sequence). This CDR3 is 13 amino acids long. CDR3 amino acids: CASSLWWDTEAFF. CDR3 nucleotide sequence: TGTGCCAGCAGTTTATGGTGGGACACTGAAGCTTTCTTT.

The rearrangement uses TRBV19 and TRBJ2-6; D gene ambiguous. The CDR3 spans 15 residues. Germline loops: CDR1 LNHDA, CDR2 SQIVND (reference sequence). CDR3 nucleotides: TGTGCTTCCCCGCTGGGAAGCTCTGGGGCCAACGTCCTGACTTTC. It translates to CASPLGSSGANVLTF.

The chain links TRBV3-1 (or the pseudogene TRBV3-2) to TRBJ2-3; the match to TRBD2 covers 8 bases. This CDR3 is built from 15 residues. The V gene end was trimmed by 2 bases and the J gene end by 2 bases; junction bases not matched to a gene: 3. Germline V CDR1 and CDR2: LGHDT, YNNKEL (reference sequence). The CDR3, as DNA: TGTGCCAGCAGCCAAAAGCGGGGGTTCACAGATACGCAGTATTTT. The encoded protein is CASSQKRGFTDTQYF.

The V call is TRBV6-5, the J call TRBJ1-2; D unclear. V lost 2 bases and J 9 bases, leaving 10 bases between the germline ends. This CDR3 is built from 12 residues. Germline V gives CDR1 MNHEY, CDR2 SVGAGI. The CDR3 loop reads CASSYEGFRYTF. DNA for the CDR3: TGTGCCAGCAGTTACGAAGGGTTTCGCTACACCTTC.

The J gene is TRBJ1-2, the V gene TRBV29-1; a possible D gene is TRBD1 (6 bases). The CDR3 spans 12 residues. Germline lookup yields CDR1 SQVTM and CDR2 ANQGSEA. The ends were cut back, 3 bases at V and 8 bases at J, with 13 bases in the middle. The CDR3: CSVDHRVGGYTF. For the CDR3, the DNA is TGCAGCGTTGATCACAGGGTGGGGGGCTACACCTTC.

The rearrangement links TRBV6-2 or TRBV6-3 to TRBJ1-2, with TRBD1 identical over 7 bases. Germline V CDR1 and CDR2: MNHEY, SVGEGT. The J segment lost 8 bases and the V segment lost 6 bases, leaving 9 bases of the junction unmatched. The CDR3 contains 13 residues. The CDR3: CASSPQGQGGYTF. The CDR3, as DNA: TGTGCCAGCAGCCCACAGGGGCAAGGAGGCTACACCTTC.

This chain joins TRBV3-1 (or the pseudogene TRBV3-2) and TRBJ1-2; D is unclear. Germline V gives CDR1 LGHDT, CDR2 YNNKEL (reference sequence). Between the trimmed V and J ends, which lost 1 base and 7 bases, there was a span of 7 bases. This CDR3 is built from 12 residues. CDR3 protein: CASSQVEAGYTF. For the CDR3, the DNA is TGTGCCAGCAGCCAAGTCGAAGCTGGCTACACCTTC.